Listed here are 14 T cell receptor beta chains from one sample, sequenced in a study of cytomegalovirus exposure and HLA in healthy donors. The PCR used 60 Vbeta and 13 Jbeta primers. This table comes from immunoSEQ multiplex PCR, and its TCRdb copy is limited to in-frame clones, with some not included. The sample shows 170,000 or so clones, 79% of them seen only once. The sample taken for sequencing was PBMCs. The receptors shown here come from a middle-aged woman in good health and CMV-seronegative.

This chain joins TRBV5-8 and TRBJ1-4; 7 bases fit TRBD1. J lost 4 bases, V lost 5 bases, and 11 bases had no gene match. The germline V gene encodes CDR1 SGHTS and CDR2 YDEGEE. The CDR3 consists of 16 residues. This chain's CDR3 is CASSSYTGVINEKLFF. For the CDR3, the DNA is TGTGCCAGCAGTTCCTATACAGGGGTTATTAATGAAAAACTGTTTTTT.

The V and J genes are TRBV5-1 and TRBJ1-1; 7 bases are shared with TRBD1. The CDR3 loop spans 18 amino acids. CDR1 is SGHRS, CDR2 YFSETQ, per germline. The V segment lost 1 base and the J segment 5 bases; nucleotides outside the gene matches: 17. For the CDR3, the DNA is TGCGCCAGCAGCTTGAACCCCGGGACAGCCTCGGGAAGTACTGAAGCTTTCTTT. Translating it yields CASSLNPGTASGSTEAFF.

The chain links TRBV6-5 to TRBJ1-1; unclear D gene. The V end was cut by 6 bases, the J end by 4 bases, with 12 bases between. The CDR3 consists of 13 residues. Germline V gene lookup returns CDR1 MNHEY and CDR2 SVGAGI. For the CDR3, the DNA is TGTGCCAGCAGCCAGGAAACCTTCACTGAAGCTTTCTTT. Translating it yields CASSQETFTEAFF.

This chain connects TRBV5-1 to TRBJ1-2; the D gene is possibly TRBD1 (5 bases). V lost 0 bases and J 4 bases, leaving 7 bases between the germline ends. The germline V gene has CDR1 SGHRS and CDR2 YFSETQ. The CDR3 is 13 amino acids. CDR3 loop: CASSLGQLYGYTF. The CDR3 DNA sequence: TGCGCCAGCAGCTTGGGACAGCTCTATGGCTACACCTTC.

This clone occurred once. The chain carries TRBV23-1 and TRBJ2-7; 9 positions match TRBD2. TRBV23-1 is sorted into the ORF group, with uncertain function. V was pared by 0 bases and J by 4 bases, with 16 bases of the junction left unmatched. CDR3 length equals 19 residues. The CDR3 protein is CASSQSCNRRAGGIYEQYF. The CDR3 DNA follows: TGCGCCAGCAGTCAATCGTGTAACAGACGAGCGGGAGGAATTTACGAGCAGTACTTC.

The genes are TRBV7-2 and TRBJ1-3, with TRBD1 matching 8 bases. In germline, CDR1 is SGHTA, CDR2 FQGNSA. The CDR3 totals 15 residues. Losses at the gene ends were 5 bases for V and 3 bases for J; bases not matched to a gene: 6. DNA of the CDR3: TGTGCCAGCAGCATCAGGACAGGGAATGGAAACACCATATATTTT. Amino acids: CASSIRTGNGNTIYF.

This chain joins TRBV27 and TRBJ2-5; TRBD2 matches at 10 bases. CDR1 and CDR2 from the germline V gene are MNHEY and SMNVEV (reference sequence). V shed 2 bases and J 7 bases; nucleotides not matched to a gene: 4. This CDR3 has 14 amino acids. This CDR3 reads CASSLRPSGGTQYF. Here the CDR3 DNA reads TGTGCCAGCAGTTTAAGGCCTAGCGGGGGGACCCAGTACTTC.

Only one count was recorded for this clone. The chain recombines TRBV15 with TRBJ2-1; 12 bases are a match to TRBD2. The CDR3 consists of 16 residues. Germline CDR1 is LNHNV and CDR2 is YYDKDF (reference sequence). J was trimmed by 9 bases and V by 0 bases; bases with no gene match: 6. The CDR3 reads CATSRDPSGRAGEQFF. As DNA, the CDR3 is TGTGCCACCAGCAGAGATCCTAGCGGGAGGGCCGGTGAGCAGTTCTTC.

V is TRBV25-1 and J is TRBJ1-5; tentative D call: TRBD1 (5 bases). The CDR3 extends over 14 amino acids. With 3 bases removed from V and 1 base from J, the gap between germline ends came to 7 bases. From germline, CDR1 is MGHDK and CDR2 SYGVNS. CDR3 nucleotides: TGTGCCAGCAGTGATCCAGGGAGCAATCAGCCCCAGCATTTT. It translates to CASSDPGSNQPQHF.

This clone was detected once. This chain uses TRBV19 with TRBJ1-2; maybe TRBD1 (6 bases). Trimming took off 5 bases at V and 2 bases at J, with 24 bases between the two ends. Germline V CDR1 and CDR2: LNHDA, SQIVND (reference sequence). The CDR3 spans 18 residues. CDR3 bases: TGTGCCAGTAGTCCCGCATACGGGGGGGCCCTGGGAAACTATGGCTACACCTTC. This sequence encodes CASSPAYGGALGNYGYTF.

V and J are TRBV27 and TRBJ2-1, with a possible D match to TRBD2 (5 bases). In germline, CDR1 is MNHEY, CDR2 SMNVEV (reference sequence). The CDR3 runs to 15 residues. V was trimmed by 3 bases and J by 0 bases, leaving 9 bases between them. The chain's CDR3 is CASSFTAGSYNEQFF. The DNA for the CDR3 is TGTGCCAGCAGTTTCACGGCGGGCTCCTACAATGAGCAGTTCTTC.

This chain links TRBV28 with TRBJ1-5; D is perhaps TRBD1 (5 bases). Trimming left V 4 bases short and J 0 bases short, with 10 bases between. This CDR3 is 15 amino acids long. Germline loops: CDR1 MDHEN, CDR2 SYDVKM. The CDR3 here is CASSSWTYSNQPQHF. The CDR3 DNA reads as TGTGCCAGCAGTTCGTGGACATATAGCAATCAGCCCCAGCATTTT.

This chain links TRBV28 with TRBJ2-5, with 9 bases that match TRBD1. CDR3 length: 14 amino acids. Germline lookup yields CDR1 MDHEN and CDR2 SYDVKM. The V segment lost 6 bases and the J segment 5 bases; nucleotides outside the gene matches: 7. In nucleotides, the CDR3 is TGTGCCAGCAGCAAAACAGGGGGCGGTGAGACCCAGTACTTC. This encodes CASSKTGGGETQYF.

The sample holds one count of this clone. J is TRBJ2-1 and V is TRBV5-6; D might be TRBD2 (6 bases). Germline V gene lookup returns CDR1 SGHDT and CDR2 YYEEEE. The V and J ends lost 4 bases and 6 bases respectively, with 14 bases between them. The CDR3 loop spans 14 amino acids. The CDR3 sequence is CASSPTGLLNEQFF. The CDR3 DNA follows: TGTGCCAGCAGCCCGACCGGACTACTCAATGAGCAGTTCTTC.